This TCR beta chain was identified during a study of OX40 agonist ivuxolimab in advanced cancers. Study in general: Dose-escalation patients were diagnosed with hepatocellular carcinoma, melanoma, renal cell cancer or head and neck cancer. Overall study results and limits: Low clonal expansion, among the lowest seen, marked partial responders at 0.1-3.0 mg/kg.

Excluded were patients having autoimmune disease history or systemic immunosuppression. A note on this clone: Its specificity is not known.

This table comes from immunoSEQ multiplex PCR, and its TCRdb copy is limited to in-frame clones, with some not included. The repertoire includes more than 65,000 clones, about nine tenths of them detected once, and about 0.6% sits in the top ten. CDR1 MNHNY and CDR2 SVGAGI come from the germline V gene (reference sequence). CDR3 size: 14 residues. The ends lost 4 bases at V and 3 bases at J; junction bases unmatched: 4. The sample consisted of CD4+ or CD8+ T cells sorted from blood, taken in a trial of the OX40 agonist ivuxolimab. The V call is TRBV6-6, the J call TRBJ2-7; 9 nucleotides match TRBD2. The receptor was isolated from an adult with an advanced solid tumor such as melanoma, head and neck, liver or kidney cancer. The CDR3 protein is CASSLVAGDYEQYF. In DNA, the CDR3 is TGTGCCAGCAGTTTAGTAGCGGGGGACTACGAGCAGTACTTC.